This T cell receptor beta chain was captured in a study of metastatic and nonmetastatic thyroid tumors. Study-level background: The comparison covered peripheral blood and tumor or nodule tissue in malignant and benign thyroid patients. Findings and caveats of the study: Reported TCR beta diversity, measured in blood and tumor, was significantly higher for malignant thyroid tumors than for benign nodules.

Points on this clone: Its antigen remains unidentified.

Each patient came to thyroid surgery without any prior treatment (of any kind). In the authors' methods: Using the CDR3 differences seen across clinicopathological groups, the authors built a distant-metastasis classifier for papillary thyroid cancer, which was meant to discriminate distant-metastatic patients. TCRdb recomputed clones from the PCR reads via MiXCR. In this record, the V and J calls reflect TCRdb's handling and not the investigators' own analysis. The sample contains 30,000 to 45,000 clones, 28% of which appear only once. Trimming removed 2 bases from V and 6 bases from J; junction bases left unmatched: 6. This CDR3 region has 14 residues. From germline, CDR1 is DFQATT and CDR2 SNEGSKA (reference sequence).

The TCR originated in a male donor with papillary thyroid cancer or a benign thyroid nodule (not recorded which). Some clones in this sample may be carry-over from other donors' samples. Sequenced material: blood. The chain recombines TRBV20-1 with TRBJ1-2; 10 nucleotides match TRBD1. The CDR3 coding sequence is TGCAGTGCTAGAACCGGGACAGGGGCACATGGCTACACCTTC. Translating it yields CSARTGTGAHGYTF.